Listed below are T cell receptor beta chains from one sample, sequenced in a study of T cell responses to AZD1222 COVID-19 vaccine. TCRdb's copy holds only in-frame clones and misses some; the assay was immunoSEQ multiplex PCR. The sample lists 150,000 to 170,000 clones, about nine tenths occurring once. The source material was peripheral blood, sampled on day 0 of AZD1222 vaccination. The receptors shown here come from an adult in good health. The CDR3 runs from the conserved cysteine through the conserved F or W. The D gene is left open where the match is weak. Clone size is not always given. Where it is, it says once, few, many or a class for expanded clones.

d_call: -
clone_size: -
v_call: TRBV7-9
cdr3_length: 13
j_call: TRBJ1-1
cdr3_aa: CASSLEGGSEAFF
cdr3_nt: TGTGCCAGCAGCTTAGAGGGCGGCAGTGAAGCTTTCTTT

d_call: -
clone_size: -
v_call: TRBV28
cdr3_length: 17
j_call: TRBJ1-2
cdr3_aa: CASSLGTVGTAGSGYTF
cdr3_nt: TGTGCCAGCAGTTTAGGTACAGTCGGGACCGCTGGGTCGGGCTACACCTTC

d_call: -
clone_size: -
v_call: TRBV7-8
cdr3_length: 16
j_call: TRBJ1-4
cdr3_aa: CASSFIVGTDNEKLFF
cdr3_nt: TGTGCCAGCAGCTTCATCGTTGGGACGGATAATGAAAAACTGTTTTTT

d_call: TRBD1
clone_size: -
v_call: TRBV11-2
cdr3_length: 16
j_call: TRBJ1-1
cdr3_aa: CASSLTLQGSSAEAFF
cdr3_nt: TGTGCCAGCAGCTTAACCCTACAGGGGAGCTCCGCTGAAGCTTTCTTT

d_call: TRBD1
clone_size: -
v_call: TRBV11-3
cdr3_length: 13
j_call: TRBJ2-7
cdr3_aa: CASSLSAGGEQYF
cdr3_nt: TGTGCCAGCAGCTTATCGGCAGGGGGCGAGCAGTACTTC

d_call: -
clone_size: -
v_call: TRBV14
cdr3_length: 16
j_call: TRBJ1-3
cdr3_aa: CASRFAGPKVGDTIYF
cdr3_nt: TGTGCCAGCAGATTCGCCGGACCCAAAGTCGGTGACACCATATATTTT

d_call: TRBD1
clone_size: -
v_call: TRBV12-5
cdr3_length: 16
j_call: TRBJ1-4
cdr3_aa: CASGLVPGQEGEKLFF
cdr3_nt: TGTGCTAGTGGTTTGGTACCGGGACAGGAAGGTGAAAAACTGTTTTTT

d_call: -
clone_size: -
v_call: TRBV4-3
cdr3_length: 16
j_call: TRBJ2-1
cdr3_aa: CASSQEQVSSYNEQFF
cdr3_nt: TGCGCCAGCAGCCAGGAACAAGTTAGTTCCTACAATGAGCAGTTCTTC

d_call: TRBD1
clone_size: -
v_call: TRBV6-5
cdr3_length: 13
j_call: TRBJ1-2
cdr3_aa: CASKGTGIYGYTF
cdr3_nt: TGTGCCAGCAAAGGGACAGGGATCTATGGCTACACCTTC

d_call: -
clone_size: -
v_call: TRBV5-4
cdr3_length: 15
j_call: TRBJ2-3
cdr3_aa: CASSLKKRGTDTQYF
cdr3_nt: TGTGCCAGCAGCTTGAAAAAGCGGGGCACAGATACGCAGTATTTT

d_call: -
clone_size: -
v_call: TRBV27
cdr3_length: 14
j_call: TRBJ2-5
cdr3_aa: CASSLSPAQETQYF
cdr3_nt: TGTGCCAGCAGTTTATCCCCAGCGCAAGAGACCCAGTACTTC

d_call: -
clone_size: -
v_call: TRBV5-6
cdr3_length: 15
j_call: TRBJ1-2
cdr3_aa: CASRWRAIDLYGYTF
cdr3_nt: TGTGCCAGCAGATGGAGGGCCATAGACCTCTATGGCTACACCTTC

d_call: -
clone_size: -
v_call: TRBV4-3
cdr3_length: 15
j_call: TRBJ1-2
cdr3_aa: CASSQDPRRVYGYTF
cdr3_nt: TGCGCCAGCAGCCAAGATCCCAGGCGGGTCTATGGCTACACCTTC

d_call: -
clone_size: -
v_call: TRBV19
cdr3_length: 14
j_call: TRBJ2-2
cdr3_aa: CASSMLSGAGELFF
cdr3_nt: TGTGCCAGTAGTATGCTCTCAGGAGCGGGGGAGCTGTTTTTT

d_call: -
clone_size: -
v_call: TRBV7-2
cdr3_length: 14
j_call: TRBJ2-3
cdr3_aa: CASSSPGFTDTQYF
cdr3_nt: TGTGCCAGCAGCTCCCCGGGATTCACAGATACGCAGTATTTT

d_call: -
clone_size: -
v_call: TRBV6-2/TRBV6-3
cdr3_length: 15
j_call: TRBJ1-1
cdr3_aa: CASSSPGQLNTEAFF
cdr3_nt: TGTGCCAGCAGCAGCCCGGGGCAGTTGAACACTGAAGCTTTCTTT

d_call: TRBD2
clone_size: -
v_call: TRBV18
cdr3_length: 17
j_call: TRBJ2-1
cdr3_aa: CASSPLSGGASYNEQFF
cdr3_nt: TGTGCCAGCTCACCACTTAGCGGGGGGGCCTCCTACAATGAGCAGTTCTTC

d_call: TRBD2
clone_size: -
v_call: TRBV6-5
cdr3_length: 14
j_call: TRBJ2-7
cdr3_aa: CAATSGGNSYEQYF
cdr3_nt: TGTGCCGCCACTAGCGGGGGGAACTCCTACGAGCAGTACTTC

d_call: -
clone_size: -
v_call: TRBV9
cdr3_length: 15
j_call: TRBJ2-7
cdr3_aa: CASSVGRQGLDEQYF
cdr3_nt: TGTGCCAGCAGCGTAGGTCGTCAGGGGTTGGACGAGCAGTACTTC

d_call: -
clone_size: -
v_call: TRBV5-1
cdr3_length: 14
j_call: TRBJ1-1
cdr3_aa: CASSLAQTNTEAFF
cdr3_nt: TGCGCCAGCAGCTTAGCCCAGACGAACACTGAAGCTTTCTTT

d_call: TRBD1
clone_size: -
v_call: TRBV5-5
cdr3_length: 17
j_call: TRBJ2-1
cdr3_aa: CASSSPDRDRANNEQFF
cdr3_nt: TGTGCCAGCAGCTCCCCCGACCGGGACAGGGCGAACAATGAGCAGTTCTTC

d_call: -
clone_size: few
v_call: TRBV4-1
cdr3_length: 13
j_call: TRBJ2-7
cdr3_aa: CASSQDQRVEQYF
cdr3_nt: TGCGCCAGCAGCCAAGATCAAAGGGTCGAGCAGTACTTC

d_call: -
clone_size: -
v_call: TRBV4-3
cdr3_length: 15
j_call: TRBJ2-7
cdr3_aa: CASSQGRGFSYEQYF
cdr3_nt: TGCGCCAGCAGCCAAGGGAGGGGGTTCTCCTACGAGCAGTACTTC

d_call: -
clone_size: -
v_call: TRBV2
cdr3_length: 14
j_call: TRBJ1-3
cdr3_aa: CASRKAEPGNTIYF
cdr3_nt: TGTGCCAGCAGGAAGGCGGAGCCTGGAAACACCATATATTTT

d_call: -
clone_size: -
v_call: TRBV6-5
cdr3_length: 12
j_call: TRBJ1-1
cdr3_aa: CASSYPRGEAFF
cdr3_nt: TGTGCCAGCAGTTACCCCCGAGGGGAAGCTTTCTTT

d_call: TRBD1
clone_size: -
v_call: TRBV6-5
cdr3_length: 15
j_call: TRBJ1-2
cdr3_aa: CASRAPGQGYYGYTF
cdr3_nt: TGTGCCAGCAGAGCTCCGGGACAGGGTTACTATGGCTACACCTTC

d_call: TRBD1
clone_size: -
v_call: TRBV7-9
cdr3_length: 13
j_call: TRBJ1-2
cdr3_aa: CASTTGGNYGYTF
cdr3_nt: TGTGCCAGCACGACAGGGGGCAACTATGGCTACACCTTC

d_call: TRBD2
clone_size: -
v_call: TRBV7-7
cdr3_length: 15
j_call: TRBJ2-7
cdr3_aa: CASSPGTSGGYEQYF
cdr3_nt: TGTGCTAGCAGCCCCGGGACTAGCGGGGGTTACGAGCAGTACTTC

d_call: -
clone_size: few
v_call: TRBV15
cdr3_length: 13
j_call: TRBJ2-7
cdr3_aa: CATSRDGIGEQYF
cdr3_nt: TGTGCCACCAGCAGAGATGGGATAGGCGAGCAGTACTTC

d_call: TRBD1
clone_size: -
v_call: TRBV7-2
cdr3_length: 17
j_call: TRBJ1-1
cdr3_aa: CASSLAAAGGAWTEAFF
cdr3_nt: TGTGCCAGCAGCTTAGCGGCGGCAGGGGGCGCTTGGACTGAAGCTTTCTTT

d_call: -
clone_size: -
v_call: TRBV6-2/TRBV6-3
cdr3_length: 15
j_call: TRBJ2-7
cdr3_aa: CASSYRFGGTYEQYF
cdr3_nt: TGTGCCAGCAGTTACCGGTTTGGGGGAACCTACGAGCAGTACTTC

d_call: -
clone_size: -
v_call: TRBV7-6
cdr3_length: 15
j_call: TRBJ1-4
cdr3_aa: CASSRLQGAGEKLFF
cdr3_nt: TGTGCCAGCAGTCGCCTACAGGGTGCAGGAGAAAAACTGTTTTTT

d_call: -
clone_size: once
v_call: TRBV5-3
cdr3_length: 14
j_call: TRBJ1-2
cdr3_aa: CARSRGGSTPGYTF
cdr3_nt: TGTGCCAGAAGCCGGGGGGGATCTACCCCAGGCTACACCTTC

d_call: TRBD1
clone_size: -
v_call: TRBV2
cdr3_length: 14
j_call: TRBJ1-1
cdr3_aa: CASSGQGTYTEAFF
cdr3_nt: TGTGCCAGCAGCGGACAGGGTACTTACACTGAAGCTTTCTTT

d_call: -
clone_size: -
v_call: TRBV4-1
cdr3_length: 15
j_call: TRBJ1-4
cdr3_aa: CASSQDRTTNEKLFF
cdr3_nt: TGCGCCAGCAGCCAGGACCGGACAACTAATGAAAAACTGTTTTTT

d_call: -
clone_size: -
v_call: TRBV7-9
cdr3_length: 15
j_call: TRBJ1-2
cdr3_aa: CASSPEFGGGYGYTF
cdr3_nt: TGTGCCAGCAGCCCGGAGTTTGGGGGTGGATATGGCTACACCTTC

d_call: -
clone_size: -
v_call: TRBV7-2
cdr3_length: 14
j_call: TRBJ2-3
cdr3_aa: CASSLGSPPDTQYF
cdr3_nt: TGTGCCAGCAGCTTAGGAAGTCCGCCAGATACGCAGTATTTT

d_call: -
clone_size: once
v_call: TRBV5-1
cdr3_length: 14
j_call: TRBJ1-2
cdr3_aa: CASSLSQTNYGYTF
cdr3_nt: TGCGCCAGCAGCTTGAGTCAGACTAACTATGGCTACACCTTC

d_call: -
clone_size: -
v_call: TRBV18
cdr3_length: 15
j_call: TRBJ1-1
cdr3_aa: CASSPPRVGNTEAFF
cdr3_nt: TGTGCCAGCTCACCACCCAGGGTAGGGAACACTGAAGCTTTCTTT

d_call: TRBD1
clone_size: -
v_call: TRBV19
cdr3_length: 15
j_call: TRBJ1-5
cdr3_aa: CASSSQGRGNQPQHF
cdr3_nt: TGTGCCAGTAGTTCACAGGGGAGGGGCAATCAGCCCCAGCATTTT

d_call: -
clone_size: -
v_call: TRBV5-1
cdr3_length: 15
j_call: TRBJ1-6
cdr3_aa: CASSLTGQSNSPLHF
cdr3_nt: TGCGCCAGCAGCTTGACCGGACAGTCTAATTCACCCCTCCACTTT

d_call: -
clone_size: -
v_call: TRBV29-1
cdr3_length: 14
j_call: TRBJ1-5
cdr3_aa: CSVSVTNSNQPQHF
cdr3_nt: TGCAGCGTCTCTGTCACAAATAGCAATCAGCCCCAGCATTTT

d_call: TRBD2
clone_size: -
v_call: TRBV18
cdr3_length: 14
j_call: TRBJ2-7
cdr3_aa: CASSTSGGALEQYF
cdr3_nt: TGTGCCAGCTCAACTAGCGGGGGGGCTCTCGAGCAGTACTTC

d_call: -
clone_size: -
v_call: TRBV15
cdr3_length: 14
j_call: TRBJ1-5
cdr3_aa: CATSTTGSNQPQHF
cdr3_nt: TGTGCCACCAGCACGACGGGGTCGAATCAGCCCCAGCATTTT

d_call: -
clone_size: -
v_call: TRBV7-2
cdr3_length: 16
j_call: TRBJ2-1
cdr3_aa: CASGGAGESRYNEQFF
cdr3_nt: TGTGCCAGCGGCGGGGCGGGCGAATCACGATACAATGAGCAGTTCTTC

d_call: -
clone_size: -
v_call: TRBV7-3
cdr3_length: 15
j_call: TRBJ2-3
cdr3_aa: CASSPTGPATDTQYF
cdr3_nt: TGTGCCAGCAGCCCGACGGGCCCCGCGACAGATACGCAGTATTTT

d_call: -
clone_size: -
v_call: TRBV5-6
cdr3_length: 12
j_call: TRBJ1-3
cdr3_aa: CASSAGGNTIYF
cdr3_nt: TGTGCCAGCAGCGCCGGGGGAAACACCATATATTTT

d_call: -
clone_size: -
v_call: TRBV5-1
cdr3_length: 12
j_call: TRBJ2-3
cdr3_aa: CASRSDTDTQYF
cdr3_nt: TGCGCCAGCAGATCGGACACAGATACGCAGTATTTT

d_call: -
clone_size: -
v_call: TRBV5-1
cdr3_length: 15
j_call: TRBJ2-7
cdr3_aa: CASSLGQGKPYEQYF
cdr3_nt: TGCGCCAGCAGCTTGGGGCAGGGTAAACCCTACGAGCAGTACTTC

d_call: -
clone_size: -
v_call: TRBV20-1
cdr3_length: 13
j_call: TRBJ1-4
cdr3_aa: CSASTAGGEKLFF
cdr3_nt: TGCAGTGCTAGTACAGCGGGCGGTGAAAAACTGTTTTTT

d_call: -
clone_size: -
v_call: TRBV27
cdr3_length: 16
j_call: TRBJ1-2
cdr3_aa: CASSLSSGVGAYGWTF
cdr3_nt: TGTGCCAGCAGTTTATCTTCGGGTGTAGGGGCATATGGCTGGACCTTC

d_call: TRBD1
clone_size: -
v_call: TRBV29-1
cdr3_length: 14
j_call: TRBJ2-7
cdr3_aa: CSVRMTGGRYEQYF
cdr3_nt: TGCAGCGTTCGAATGACAGGGGGCAGATACGAGCAGTACTTC

d_call: TRBD2
clone_size: -
v_call: TRBV18
cdr3_length: 16
j_call: TRBJ2-2
cdr3_aa: CASSPPGLANTGELFF
cdr3_nt: TGTGCCAGCTCACCACCGGGACTAGCGAACACCGGGGAGCTGTTTTTT

d_call: -
clone_size: -
v_call: TRBV5-4
cdr3_length: 16
j_call: TRBJ2-2
cdr3_aa: CASSLGLVLDTGELFF
cdr3_nt: TGTGCCAGCAGCTTGGGGCTAGTCCTTGACACCGGGGAGCTGTTTTTT

d_call: -
clone_size: -
v_call: TRBV7-3
cdr3_length: 13
j_call: TRBJ1-3
cdr3_aa: CASSPGSGNTIYF
cdr3_nt: TGTGCCAGCAGCCCAGGTTCTGGAAACACCATATATTTT

d_call: TRBD1
clone_size: -
v_call: TRBV19
cdr3_length: 13
j_call: TRBJ2-7
cdr3_aa: CASRYRGSYEQYF
cdr3_nt: TGTGCCAGTAGGTACAGGGGGTCCTACGAGCAGTACTTC

d_call: -
clone_size: -
v_call: TRBV7-6
cdr3_length: 12
j_call: TRBJ2-2
cdr3_aa: CASSLFPGELFF
cdr3_nt: TGTGCCAGCAGCTTGTTTCCCGGGGAGCTGTTTTTT